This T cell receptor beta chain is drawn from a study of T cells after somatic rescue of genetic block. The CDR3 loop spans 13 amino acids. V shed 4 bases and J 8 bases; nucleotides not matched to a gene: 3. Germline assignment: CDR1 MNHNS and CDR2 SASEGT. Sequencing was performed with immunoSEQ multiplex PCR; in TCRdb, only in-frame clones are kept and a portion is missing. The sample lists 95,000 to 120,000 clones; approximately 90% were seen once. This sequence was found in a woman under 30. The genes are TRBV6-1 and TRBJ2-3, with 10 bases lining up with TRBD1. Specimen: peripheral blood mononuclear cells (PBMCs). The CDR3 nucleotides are TGTGCCAGCAGTGGGGGGACAGGGGTTACGCAGTATTTT. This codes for CASSGGTGVTQYF.